Listed below are T cell receptor beta chains from one sample, sequenced in a study of T cells in Graves' hyperthyroidism and ophthalmopathy. TCRdb re-derived calls from the multiplex PCR reads in MiXCR, one entry per CDR3 protein. Of under 450,000 distinct CDR3 sequences listed, more than 15% were seen once; the top ten hold about 7.7%. The sample consisted of blood. The receptors come from a woman aged 18-29 years with Graves' hyperthyroidism. CDR3s include the opening cysteine and the closing phenylalanine or tryptophan. D genes are given only for firm matches. Size values are once, few and many counts, or a class for expanded clones, and some rows have none.

D	V	size	J	length	CDR3	DNA
-	TRBV6-4	-	TRBJ1-6	14	CASSQGQINSPLHF	TGTGCCAGCAGTCAAGGACAGATTAATTCACCCCTCCACTTT
-	TRBV6-5	few	TRBJ2-1	14	CASSYSTGYNEQFF	TGTGCCAGCAGTTACTCGACTGGCTACAATGAGCAGTTCTTC
TRBD2	TRBV24-1	many	TRBJ2-5	17	CATSDRTSGRALETQYF	TGTGCCACCAGTGATCGGACTAGCGGGAGGGCCTTGGAGACCCAGTACTTC
TRBD2	TRBV29-1	few	TRBJ2-6	18	CSVTGTSSPSEGANVLTF	TGCAGCGTAACCGGGACTAGCTCCCCCTCTGAGGGGGCCAACGTCCTGACTTTC
-	TRBV5-6	few	TRBJ2-5	15	CASSLVGLGLETQYF	TGTGCCAGCAGCTTGGTTGGTCTGGGCTTAGAGACCCAGTACTTC
-	TRBV2	-	TRBJ2-2	17	CASRPAPQLANTGELFF	TGTGCCAGCAGACCCGCCCCCCAGCTAGCGAACACCGGGGAGCTGTTTTTT
TRBD1	TRBV18	few	TRBJ1-5	17	CASSLLAPGQGDQPQHF	TGTGCCAGCTCACTCCTAGCACCAGGACAGGGTGATCAGCCCCAGCATTTT
-	TRBV19	many	TRBJ1-5	15	CASSIAGDGNQPQHF	TGTGCCAGTAGTATTGCCGGGGATGGCAATCAGCCCCAGCATTTT
-	TRBV2	many	TRBJ2-7	14	CASIPGLLRREQYF	TGTGCCAGCATTCCGGGACTCCTTCGGAGAGAGCAGTACTTC
-	TRBV4-1	few	TRBJ1-2	14	CASSQVSGNYGYTF	TGCGCCAGCAGCCAAGTTTCGGGAAACTATGGCTACACCTTC
-	TRBV19	many	TRBJ1-1	17	CASSTVGLPRENTEAFF	TGTGCCAGTAGTACGGTTGGCCTCCCTAGGGAGAACACTGAAGCTTTCTTT
-	TRBV18	many	TRBJ2-3	11	CASSPGDTQYF	TGTGCCAGCTCACCCGGAGATACGCAGTATTTT
-	TRBV27	many	TRBJ1-4	16	CASRSRRGVGNEKLFF	TGTGCCAGCAGATCCCGGCGGGGTGTCGGAAATGAAAAACTGTTTTTT
-	TRBV2	many	TRBJ1-5	15	CASGFGGAGNQPQHF	TGTGCCAGCGGCTTCGGGGGGGCTGGCAATCAGCCCCAGCATTTT
-	TRBV5-4	few	TRBJ1-2	13	CASSLAGREDRTF	TGTGCCAGCAGCTTGGCCGGCAGGGAGGATCGCACCTTC
TRBD1	TRBV9	few	TRBJ2-1	15	CASSVAGGGNNEQFF	TGTGCCAGCAGCGTAGCAGGGGGTGGGAACAATGAGCAGTTCTTC
-	TRBV2	few	TRBJ1-2	16	CATPWSPDKAPYGYTF	TGTGCCACACCTTGGAGTCCCGACAAGGCCCCTTATGGCTACACCTTC
TRBD1	TRBV12-3/TRBV12-4	few	TRBJ1-3	16	CASTPTGGHSGNTIYF	TGTGCCAGCACTCCGACAGGGGGCCACTCTGGAAACACCATATATTTT
TRBD2	TRBV5-1	many	TRBJ2-3	15	CATSREGRSTDTQYF	TGCGCCACCTCACGGGAGGGCCGATCCACAGATACGCAGTATTTT
-	TRBV28	many	TRBJ1-5	14	CASSLWGNDQPQHF	TGTGCCAGCAGTTTGTGGGGGAATGATCAGCCCCAGCATTTT
-	TRBV20-1	many	TRBJ2-3	14	CSARKSARTDTQYF	TGCAGTGCTAGAAAGAGCGCGAGGACAGATACGCAGTATTTT
-	TRBV2	many	TRBJ2-5	16	CASSEGAGGNQETQYF	TGTGCCAGCAGTGAAGGGGCAGGGGGGAACCAAGAGACCCAGTACTTC
-	TRBV7-3	many	TRBJ2-5	17	CASSPRGVRGVEETQYF	TGTGCCAGCAGCCCACGTGGCGTCCGGGGAGTCGAAGAGACCCAGTACTTC
TRBD1	TRBV19	many	TRBJ2-7	13	CASSEGTAYEQYF	TGTGCCAGTAGTGAAGGGACAGCCTACGAGCAGTACTTC
-	TRBV6-1	many	TRBJ2-7	14	CASSYAPDSSEQYF	TGTGCCAGCAGTTACGCCCCTGACAGTTCCGAGCAGTACTTC
-	TRBV12-3/TRBV12-4	many	TRBJ1-4	13	CASSFAVDEKLFF	TGTGCCAGCAGTTTTGCAGTAGATGAAAAACTGTTTTTT
TRBD2	TRBV11-2	many	TRBJ2-5	15	CASRESPGGGKTQYF	TGTGCCAGCAGGGAGTCCCCGGGGGGAGGAAAGACCCAGTACTTC
-	TRBV6-1	-	TRBJ1-5	13	CASSLALRQPQHF	TGTGCCAGCAGTTTAGCGTTGCGGCAGCCCCAGCATTTT
TRBD1	TRBV15	many	TRBJ2-5	18	CATSRGGTGERARETQYF	TGTGCCACCAGCAGAGGCGGGACAGGGGAGAGGGCAAGGGAGACCCAGTACTTC
-	TRBV7-9	-	TRBJ2-1	14	CANSWQREYNEQFF	TGTGCCAACAGCTGGCAGCGTGAATACAATGAGCAGTTCTTC
TRBD2	TRBV24-1	few	TRBJ2-2	18	CATRLAGVLCVWTGELFF	TGTGCCACTAGACTAGCGGGAGTTCTTTGTGTTTGGACCGGGGAGCTGTTTTTT
TRBD2	TRBV20-1	many	TRBJ2-7	15	CSASLAGASFYEQYF	TGCAGTGCTAGCCTAGCGGGGGCCTCTTTCTACGAGCAGTACTTC
TRBD2	TRBV5-6	many	TRBJ2-5	15	CASSLLAGHQETQYF	TGTGCCAGCAGCTTACTAGCGGGGCACCAAGAGACCCAGTACTTC
TRBD1	TRBV12-5	many	TRBJ2-5	15	CASGPGTGVRETQYF	TGTGCTAGTGGACCGGGGACAGGGGTCCGAGAGACCCAGTACTTC
-	TRBV12-3/TRBV12-4	-	TRBJ2-2	14	CASSLIRNTGELFF	TGTGCCAGCAGTTTAATAAGAAACACCGGGGAGCTGTTTTTT
-	TRBV5-1	few	TRBJ2-5	15	CASSPGLLASETQYF	TGCGCCAGCAGCCCGGGACTCCTTGCCTCGGAGACCCAGTACTTC
TRBD2	TRBV12-3/TRBV12-4	many	TRBJ2-1	16	CASSLRALAAYNEQFF	TGTGCCAGCAGTTTAAGAGCCCTAGCGGCCTACAATGAGCAGTTCTTC
-	TRBV12-3/TRBV12-4	many	TRBJ1-1	14	CASSPLRRLTEAFF	TGTGCCAGCAGTCCTCTGAGAAGGCTCACTGAAGCTTTCTTT
-	TRBV7-9	few	TRBJ2-1	15	CASSPLADSYNEQFF	TGTGCCAGCAGTCCTCTAGCGGACAGCTACAATGAGCAGTTCTTC
TRBD1	TRBV12-3/TRBV12-4	many	TRBJ2-6	15	CASRATGDGANVLTF	TGTGCCAGCAGAGCAACAGGGGACGGGGCCAACGTCCTGACTTTC